Each of the 16 T cell receptor beta chains below was sequenced from the same sample in a study of EBV T-cell therapy then PD-1 blockade in nasopharyngeal carcinoma. As to treatment: AdE1-LMPpoly-expanded autologous EBV-specific T-cell therapy followed by anti-PD-1 nivolumab. This table comes from immunoSEQ multiplex PCR, and its TCRdb copy is limited to in-frame clones, with some not included. The data show about 20,000 clones, approximately 88% seen once. Their antigens are not known. This sample comprised CD8+ T cells from blood, obtained at roughly day 34 from a patient whose treatment included autologous EBV-specific T cells and nivolumab. Receptor source: a man between 35 and 55 years old with nasopharyngeal carcinoma.

V is TRBV6-2 or TRBV6-3 and J is TRBJ2-7; 8 nucleotides match TRBD1. V shed 6 bases and J 6 bases; nucleotides not matched to a gene: 10. Germline lookup yields CDR1 MNHEY and CDR2 SVGEGT. The CDR3 consists of 14 residues. The CDR3 nucleotides read TGTGCCAGCAGCACGGACAGGGTTTCAGCCGAGCAGTACTTC. Translation gives CASSTDRVSAEQYF.

The V and J genes are TRBV10-3 and TRBJ2-2; 7 nucleotides align to TRBD1. CDR1 and CDR2 from the germline V gene are ENHRY and SYGVKD. The junction had 7 bases not matched to a gene; V was cut back by 10 bases and J by 5 bases. CDR3 length: 13 residues. The CDR3 protein is CATGQDETGELFF. The CDR3 coding sequence is TGTGCCACCGGACAGGACGAGACCGGGGAGCTGTTTTTT.

The chain employs TRBV9 and TRBJ1-2; D remains unclear. The V gene lost 3 bases and the J gene lost 2 bases, with 8 bases spanning the gap. CDR3 size: 13 residues. Per germline, CDR1 SGDLS and CDR2 YYNGEE. CDR3 sequence (DNA): TGTGCCAGCAGCGGGAGAACCAACTATGGCTACACCTTC. This codes for CASSGRTNYGYTF.

The chain joins TRBV9 to TRBJ1-5, with D perhaps matching TRBD1 (5 bases). The germline V gene has CDR1 SGDLS and CDR2 YYNGEE. This CDR3 spans 15 amino acids. With 0 bases removed from V and 2 bases from J, the gap between germline ends came to 9 bases. The CDR3 protein is CASSVAGGGNQPQHF. CDR3 in DNA: TGTGCCAGCAGCGTAGCTGGGGGTGGCAATCAGCCCCAGCATTTT.

The rearrangement links TRBV4-3 to TRBJ1-6; 7 bases map to TRBD1. Germline loops: CDR1 LGHNA, CDR2 YSLEER. The length of the CDR3 is 14 residues. V dropped 2 bases and J dropped 5; count of bases not matched to a gene: 0. CDR3 loop: CASSQTGDNSPLHF. Written as DNA, the CDR3 is TGCGCCAGCAGCCAAACAGGGGATAATTCACCCCTCCACTTT.

V gene TRBV6-4 combines with J gene TRBJ2-1, with 16 bases identical to TRBD2. This CDR3 spans 15 amino acids. The germline V gene encodes CDR1 MRHNA and CDR2 SNTAGT. Trimming removed 7 bases from V and 8 bases from J; junction bases left unmatched: 5. The CDR3 DNA is TGTGCCAGCACCGAGGGGACTAGCGGGGGGGATGAGCAGTTCTTC. Amino acid sequence: CASTEGTSGGDEQFF.

The chain links TRBV2 to TRBJ2-7, with TRBD1 as a possible D gene (6 bases). The germline gives CDR1 SNHLY, CDR2 FYNNEI. V was clipped by 5 bases and J by 4 bases, with 15 bases between them. There are 14 residues in the CDR3. The CDR3 region is CASSRKQGWYEQYF. CDR3 sequence (DNA): TGTGCCAGCAGTAGGAAACAGGGATGGTACGAGCAGTACTTC.

The chain employs TRBV10-3 and TRBJ1-5, with 8 bases aligning to TRBD1. Trimming took 7 bases from V and 3 from J; bases not matched to a gene: 5. The CDR3 length is 14 residues. Germline CDR1 is ENHRY and CDR2 is SYGVKD. CDR3 amino acids: CAINDRGDNQPQHF. The CDR3 nucleotides are TGTGCCATCAACGACAGGGGAGACAATCAGCCCCAGCATTTT.

This chain joins TRBV5-1 and TRBJ2-1; TRBD1 or TRBD2 may be the D gene (5 bases each). The V and J ends lost 0 bases and 4 bases respectively, with 11 bases between them. The CDR3 contains 15 residues. Looked up from germline, CDR1 is SGHRS and CDR2 is YFSETQ. In nucleotides, the CDR3 is TGCGCCAGCAGCTTGGACGGGACCGCTTACAATGAGCAGTTCTTC. This codes for CASSLDGTAYNEQFF.

V and J are TRBV18 and TRBJ2-1, with 8 bases aligning to TRBD1. J gave up 8 bases and V 2 bases, and 5 bases lay outside the gene matches. The germline V gene encodes CDR1 KGHSH and CDR2 LQKENI. This CDR3 is built from 14 residues. CDR3 nucleotides: TGTGCCAGCTCACCAAGGACAGGGCTGTATGAGCAGTTCTTC. It yields the protein CASSPRTGLYEQFF.

The DNA of the CDR3 is TGTGCCAGCAGCTTAGACGGCGGCAATTCACCCCTCCACTTT. Translation: CASSLDGGNSPLHF. The chain has TRBV7-6 and TRBJ1-6; D is undetermined. Germline V lookup: CDR1 SGHVS, CDR2 FNYEAQ. V was pared by 1 base and J by 7 bases, with 8 bases between. The CDR3 sequence is 14 residues long.

This clone has a single count. The CDR3 protein is CASSFREEDEQYF. CDR3 coding DNA: TGTGCCAGCAGTTTCCGGGAAGAAGACGAGCAGTACTTC. The rearrangement uses TRBV12-3 or TRBV12-4 and TRBJ2-7; D perhaps matches TRBD2 (5 bases). Trimming removed 3 bases from V and 5 bases from J, with 11 bases in between. The CDR3 consists of 13 residues.

The chain has TRBV29-1 and TRBJ1-2, with D hard to call. CDR1 and CDR2 from the germline V gene are SQVTM and ANQGSEA. The CDR3 runs to 14 residues. V lost 4 bases to trimming and J lost 4 bases, with 16 bases between them. CDR3 DNA: TGCAGCGTTGGAGACGCATTCTCGATCTATGGCTACACCTTC. Its protein product is CSVGDAFSIYGYTF.

The chain recombines TRBV4-1 with TRBJ1-5; D is unclear. Trimming cost V 2 bases and J 3 bases, with 14 bases left between them. CDR1 and CDR2 (germline): MGHRA, YSYEKL. The CDR3 has 16 residues. For the CDR3, the DNA is TGCGCCAGCAGCCAAATTTTGGGAGGGTCCAATCAGCCCCAGCATTTT. Amino acids: CASSQILGGSNQPQHF.

This clone has a handful of counts. The chain joins TRBV24-1 to TRBJ2-2; 7 nucleotides align to TRBD1. Germline CDR1 reads KGHDR; CDR2 reads SFDVKD. The CDR3 consists of 16 residues. Unmatched junction bases numbered 6, after V lost 3 bases and J lost 3 bases. CDR3 nucleotides: TGTGCCACCAGTGATCCTAGACAGGGCGACACCGGGGAGCTGTTTTTT. Protein: CATSDPRQGDTGELFF.

The chain couples TRBV18 to TRBJ1-2; 8 bases fit TRBD1. V lost 2 bases and J lost 3; bases outside the gene matches: 11. The CDR3 has 17 amino acids. CDR1 and CDR2 (germline): KGHSH, LQKENI. This CDR3 is CASSPSGSGGADYGYTF. The DNA for the CDR3 is TGTGCCAGCTCACCATCCGGGTCAGGGGGCGCGGACTATGGCTACACCTTC.